This T cell receptor (beta chain) came from a study of T-cell reconstitution after alpha-beta-depleted transplantation in children. Whole-study results and caveats: The authors attributed T-cell counts and diversity one year after transplant mostly to newly produced T cells. In some patients, recipient T cells and intrathymic progenitors surviving conditioning explained high day-60 diversity.

This CDR3 comprises 16 residues. V dropped 5 bases and J dropped 1 base, with 17 bases sitting between them. The germline V gene has CDR1 SEHNR and CDR2 FQNEAQ (reference sequence). TCRbeta library preparation incorporated unique molecular identifiers. TCRdb ran MiXCR on the PCR reads and lists one entry per CDR3 protein. This sample carries about 500,000 distinct CDR3 sequences, around 10% of them seen once, and the ten largest clones take approximately 14%. This clonotype was detected a few times. No antigen is known for it. The material sequenced was PBMCs, mostly from graft donor cells, taken 180 days after TCRalphabeta/CD19-depleted stem cell transplant. The V and J genes are TRBV7-9 and TRBJ1-1; D uncertain. The TCR originated in a female patient aged 2 to 10 who had a stem cell transplant for aplastic anemia, so the T cells may come from the graft donor. CDR3 protein: CASSPRWGTANTEAFF. CDR3 DNA sequence: TGTGCCAGCAGCCCAAGGTGGGGAACTGCGAACACTGAAGCTTTCTTT.